A selection of T cell receptor beta chains follows, all from one sample in a study of CD8+ T cells in alopecia areata. The protocol was immunoSEQ multiplex PCR, while the TCRdb copy is restricted to in-frame clones and leaves out a portion. The sample lists about 120,000 clones, around 48% occurring once. The sequenced sample consisted of NKG2D-low CD8+ T cells sorted from blood. These receptors came from a human donor with alopecia areata. The CDR3 runs from the conserved cysteine through the conserved F or W. D genes are given only for firm matches. Where a row states a size, it is once, few, many or the class of an expanded clone; other rows omit it.

J gene | V gene | D gene | clone size | CDR3 protein | CDR3 DNA
TRBJ1-1 | TRBV27 | NA | NA | CASSLRGEAFF | TGTGCCAGCAGTTTACGAGGAGAAGCTTTCTTT
TRBJ2-7 | TRBV30 | NA | NA | CAWSVGHEQYF | TGTGCCTGGAGTGTGGGGCACGAGCAGTACTTC
TRBJ2-3 | TRBV5-1 | NA | NA | CASSLGTGSKADTQYF | TGCGCCAGCAGCTTGGGGACTGGGTCTAAGGCAGATACGCAGTATTTT
TRBJ1-2 | TRBV29-1 | TRBD1 | few | CSVDRVDSNYGYTF | TGCAGCGTCGACAGGGTCGACAGCAACTATGGCTACACCTTC
TRBJ2-3 | TRBV29-1 | NA | NA | CSVDFSAGRTDTQYF | TGCAGCGTTGACTTTTCGGCAGGGCGCACAGATACGCAGTATTTT
TRBJ1-1 | TRBV29-1 | NA | NA | CSVHEAFF | TGCAGCGTCCATGAAGCTTTCTTT
TRBJ2-7 | TRBV7-2 | TRBD2 | NA | CASSLLAGELYEQYF | TGTGCCAGCAGCCTATTAGCGGGGGAGCTCTACGAGCAGTACTTC
TRBJ1-1 | TRBV4-1 | TRBD1 | few | CASSQDYGQGGTEAFF | TGCGCCAGCAGCCAAGACTATGGACAGGGAGGGACTGAAGCTTTCTTT
TRBJ2-1 | TRBV29-1 | TRBD2 | few | CSVEPRGLAGNSYNEQFF | TGCAGCGTTGAACCCCGAGGACTAGCGGGGAACTCCTACAATGAGCAGTTCTTC
TRBJ2-3 | TRBV29-1 | TRBD2 | NA | CSVTSGREHTQYF | TGCAGCGTGACTAGCGGGAGGGAACATACGCAGTATTTT